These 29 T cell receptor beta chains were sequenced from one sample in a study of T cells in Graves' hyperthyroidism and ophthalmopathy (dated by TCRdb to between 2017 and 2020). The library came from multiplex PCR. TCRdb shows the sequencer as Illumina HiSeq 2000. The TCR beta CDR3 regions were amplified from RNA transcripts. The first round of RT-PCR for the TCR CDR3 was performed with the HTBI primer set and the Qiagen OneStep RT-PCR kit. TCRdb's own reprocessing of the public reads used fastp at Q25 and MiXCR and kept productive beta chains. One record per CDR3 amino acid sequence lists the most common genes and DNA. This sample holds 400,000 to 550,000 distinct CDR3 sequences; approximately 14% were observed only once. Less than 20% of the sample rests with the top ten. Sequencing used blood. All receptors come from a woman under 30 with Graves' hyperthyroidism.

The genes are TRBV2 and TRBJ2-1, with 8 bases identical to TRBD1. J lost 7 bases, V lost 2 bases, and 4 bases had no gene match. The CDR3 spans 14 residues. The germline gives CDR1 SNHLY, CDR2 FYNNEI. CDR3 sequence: CASSELGQGNEQFF. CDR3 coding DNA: TGTGCCAGCAGTGAACTAGGACAGGGAAATGAGCAGTTCTTC.

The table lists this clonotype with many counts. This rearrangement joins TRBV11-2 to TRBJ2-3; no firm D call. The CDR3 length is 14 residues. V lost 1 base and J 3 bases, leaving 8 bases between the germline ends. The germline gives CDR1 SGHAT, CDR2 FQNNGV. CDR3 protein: CASSLGHGTDTQYF. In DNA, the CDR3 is TGTGCCAGCAGCTTAGGGCATGGAACAGATACGCAGTATTTT.

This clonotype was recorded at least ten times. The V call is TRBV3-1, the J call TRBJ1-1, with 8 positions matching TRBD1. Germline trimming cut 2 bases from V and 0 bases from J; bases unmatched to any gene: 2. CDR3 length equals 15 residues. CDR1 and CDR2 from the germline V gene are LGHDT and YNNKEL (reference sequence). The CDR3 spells CASSQHRGVNTEAFF. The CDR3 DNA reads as TGTGCCAGCAGCCAACACAGGGGGGTGAACACTGAAGCTTTCTTT.

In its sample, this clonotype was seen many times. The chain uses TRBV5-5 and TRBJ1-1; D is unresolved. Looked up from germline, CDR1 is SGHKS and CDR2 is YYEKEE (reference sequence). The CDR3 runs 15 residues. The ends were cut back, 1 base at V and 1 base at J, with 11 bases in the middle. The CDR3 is CASSLRGSGNTEAFF. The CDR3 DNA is TGTGCCAGCAGCTTGAGAGGGAGTGGGAACACTGAAGCTTTCTTT.

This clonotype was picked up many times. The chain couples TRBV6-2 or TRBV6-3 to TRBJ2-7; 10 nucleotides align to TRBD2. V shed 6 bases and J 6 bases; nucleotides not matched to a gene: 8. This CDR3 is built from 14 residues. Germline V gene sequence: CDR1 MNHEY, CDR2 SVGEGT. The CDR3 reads CASRPSSGSSEQYF. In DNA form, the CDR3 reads TGTGCCAGCAGACCATCTAGCGGGAGCTCCGAGCAGTACTTC.

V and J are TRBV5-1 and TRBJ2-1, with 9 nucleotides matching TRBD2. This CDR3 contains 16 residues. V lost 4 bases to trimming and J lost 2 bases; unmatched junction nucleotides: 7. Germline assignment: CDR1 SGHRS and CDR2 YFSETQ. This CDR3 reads CASSPIGLATYNEQFF. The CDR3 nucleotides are TGCGCCAGCAGCCCCATCGGACTAGCGACCTACAATGAGCAGTTCTTC.

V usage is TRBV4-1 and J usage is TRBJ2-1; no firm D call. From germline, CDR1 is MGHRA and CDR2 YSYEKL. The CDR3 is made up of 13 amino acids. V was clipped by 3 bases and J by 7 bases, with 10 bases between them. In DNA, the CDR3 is TGCGCCAGCAGCCACGACTCTGGGAATGAGCAGTTCTTC. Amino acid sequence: CASSHDSGNEQFF.

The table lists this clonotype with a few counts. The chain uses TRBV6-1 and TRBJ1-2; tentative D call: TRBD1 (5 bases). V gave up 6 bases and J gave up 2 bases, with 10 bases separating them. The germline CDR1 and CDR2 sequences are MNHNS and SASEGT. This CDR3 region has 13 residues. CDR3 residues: CASRMDTNYGYTF. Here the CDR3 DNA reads TGTGCCAGCAGGATGGACACCAACTATGGCTACACCTTC.

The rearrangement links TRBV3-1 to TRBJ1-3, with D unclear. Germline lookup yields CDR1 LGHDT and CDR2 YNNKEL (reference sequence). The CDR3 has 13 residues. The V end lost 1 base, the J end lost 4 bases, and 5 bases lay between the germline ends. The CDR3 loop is CASSQVLGNTIYF. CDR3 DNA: TGTGCCAGCAGCCAAGTCCTGGGAAACACCATATATTTT.

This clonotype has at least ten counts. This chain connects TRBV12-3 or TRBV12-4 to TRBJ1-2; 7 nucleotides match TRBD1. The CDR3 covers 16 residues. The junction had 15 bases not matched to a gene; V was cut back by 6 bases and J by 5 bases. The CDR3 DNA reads TGTGCCAGCAGCCGCAAAATAACAGGGGACGGGTATGGCTACACCTTC. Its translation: CASSRKITGDGYGYTF.

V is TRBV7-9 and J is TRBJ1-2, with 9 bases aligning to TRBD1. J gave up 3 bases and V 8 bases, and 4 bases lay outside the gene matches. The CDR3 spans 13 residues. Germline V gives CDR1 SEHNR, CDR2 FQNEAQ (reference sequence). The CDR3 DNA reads TGTGCCAGCGTCGGACAGGGGTACTATGGCTACACCTTC. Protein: CASVGQGYYGYTF.

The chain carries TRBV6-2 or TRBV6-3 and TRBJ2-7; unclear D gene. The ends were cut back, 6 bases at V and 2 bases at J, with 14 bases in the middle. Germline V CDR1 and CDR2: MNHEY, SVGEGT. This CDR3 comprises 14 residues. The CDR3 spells CASSRTSRAYEQYV. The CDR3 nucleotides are TGTGCCAGCAGCCGCACGAGTCGGGCCTACGAGCAGTACGTC.

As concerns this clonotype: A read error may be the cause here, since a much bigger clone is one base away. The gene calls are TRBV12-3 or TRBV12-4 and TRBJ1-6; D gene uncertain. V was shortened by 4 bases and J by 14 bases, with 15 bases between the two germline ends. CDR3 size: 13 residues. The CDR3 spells CASSSRGGVALHF. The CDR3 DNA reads TGTGCCAGCAGTTCCCGCGGAGGTGTAGCCCTCCACTTT.

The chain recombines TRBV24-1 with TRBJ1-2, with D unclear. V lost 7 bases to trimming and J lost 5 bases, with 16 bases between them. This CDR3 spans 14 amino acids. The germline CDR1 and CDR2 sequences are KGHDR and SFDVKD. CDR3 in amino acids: CATSQTGLSYGYTF. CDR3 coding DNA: TGTGCCACCAGCCAAACGGGCCTCAGTTATGGCTACACCTTC.

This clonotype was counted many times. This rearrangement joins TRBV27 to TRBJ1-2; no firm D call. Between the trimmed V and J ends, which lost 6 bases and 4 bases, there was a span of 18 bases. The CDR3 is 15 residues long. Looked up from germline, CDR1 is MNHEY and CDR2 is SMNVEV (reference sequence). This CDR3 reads CASSTQSGFGYGYTF. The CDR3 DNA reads TGTGCCAGCAGCACCCAGTCGGGCTTCGGCTATGGCTACACCTTC.

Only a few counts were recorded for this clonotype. CDR3 sequence: CASSEGLAGAVEQFF. CDR3 nucleotides: TGTGCCAGCAGTGAAGGACTAGCGGGAGCAGTTGAGCAGTTCTTC. The rearrangement links TRBV2 to TRBJ2-1; TRBD2 agrees at 12 bases. This CDR3 contains 15 residues. After removal of 1 base from V and 9 bases from J, the junction contained 4 bases not matched to a gene. Germline CDR1 SNHLY, CDR2 FYNNEI.

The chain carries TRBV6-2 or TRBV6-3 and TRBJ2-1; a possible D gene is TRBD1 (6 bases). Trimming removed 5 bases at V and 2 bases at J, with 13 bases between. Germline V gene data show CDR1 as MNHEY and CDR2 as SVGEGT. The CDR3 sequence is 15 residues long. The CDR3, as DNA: TGTGCCAGCAGTGCCGATGGACAGACCTACAATGAGCAGTTCTTC. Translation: CASSADGQTYNEQFF.

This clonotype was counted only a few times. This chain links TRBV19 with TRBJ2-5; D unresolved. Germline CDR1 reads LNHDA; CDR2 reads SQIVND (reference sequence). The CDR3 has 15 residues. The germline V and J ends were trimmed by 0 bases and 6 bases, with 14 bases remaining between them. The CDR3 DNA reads TGTGCCAGTAGTATAGATCAGAGCTCCGGACAGACCCAGTACTTC. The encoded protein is CASSIDQSSGQTQYF.

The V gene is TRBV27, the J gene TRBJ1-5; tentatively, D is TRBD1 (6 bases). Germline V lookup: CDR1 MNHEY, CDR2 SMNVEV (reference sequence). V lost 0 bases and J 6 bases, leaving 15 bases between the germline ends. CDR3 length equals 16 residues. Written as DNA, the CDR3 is TGTGCCAGCAGTTTATCGGGACCAACAGGGATTCAGCCCCAGCATTTT. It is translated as CASSLSGPTGIQPQHF.

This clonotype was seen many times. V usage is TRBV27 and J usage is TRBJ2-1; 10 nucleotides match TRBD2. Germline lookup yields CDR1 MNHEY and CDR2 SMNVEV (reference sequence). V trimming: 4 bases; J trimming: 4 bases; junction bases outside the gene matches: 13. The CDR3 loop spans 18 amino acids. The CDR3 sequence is CASSSYTASGSRYNEQFF. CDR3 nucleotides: TGTGCCAGCAGTTCATACACCGCTAGCGGGAGCCGATACAATGAGCAGTTCTTC.

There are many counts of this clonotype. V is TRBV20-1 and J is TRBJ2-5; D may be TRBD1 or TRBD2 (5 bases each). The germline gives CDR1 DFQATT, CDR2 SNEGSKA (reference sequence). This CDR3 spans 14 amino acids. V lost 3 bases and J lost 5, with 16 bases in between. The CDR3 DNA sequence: TGCAGTGCTAGTCTGGGACCCCCCGGGGAGACCCAGTACTTC. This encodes CSASLGPPGETQYF.

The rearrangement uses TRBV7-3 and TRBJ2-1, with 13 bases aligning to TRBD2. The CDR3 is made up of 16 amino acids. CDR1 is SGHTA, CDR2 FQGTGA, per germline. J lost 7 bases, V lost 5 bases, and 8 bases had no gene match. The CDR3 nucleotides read TGTGCCAGCAGCCCCGGACTAGCGGGAGTTAAGAATGAGCAGTTCTTC. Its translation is CASSPGLAGVKNEQFF.

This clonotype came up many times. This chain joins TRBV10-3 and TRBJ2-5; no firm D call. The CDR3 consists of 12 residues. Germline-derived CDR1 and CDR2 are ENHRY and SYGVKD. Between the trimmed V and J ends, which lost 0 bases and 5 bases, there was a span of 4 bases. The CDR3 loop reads CAISESEETQYF. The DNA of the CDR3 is TGTGCCATCAGTGAGTCAGAGGAGACCCAGTACTTC.

The CDR3 bases are TGTGCCACCAGTATGACCGGGACAGGGAGTTCCGGGGAGCTGTTTTTT. Protein product: CATSMTGTGSSGELFF. The chain recombines TRBV24-1 with TRBJ2-2; 9 bases are a match to TRBD1. Per the germline V gene, CDR1 is KGHDR and CDR2 is SFDVKD. The CDR3 consists of 16 residues. V lost 6 bases to trimming and J lost 6 bases; unmatched junction nucleotides: 10.

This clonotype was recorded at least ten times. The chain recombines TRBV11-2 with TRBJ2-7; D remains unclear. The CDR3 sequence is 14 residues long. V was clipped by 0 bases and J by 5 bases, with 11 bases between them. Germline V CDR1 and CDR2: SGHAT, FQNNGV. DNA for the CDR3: TGTGCCAGCAGCTTAGATCTTCTAGTTGACGAGCAGTACGTC. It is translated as CASSLDLLVDEQYV.

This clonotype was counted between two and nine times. DNA for the CDR3: TGTGCCAGCAGCGTAGCCCGGGGGTGGCGGGAGTTCGATGAGCAGTTCTTC. Its translation is CASSVARGWREFDEQFF. The rearrangement links TRBV9 to TRBJ2-1; 7 nucleotides agree with TRBD2. V dropped 0 bases and J dropped 8; count of bases not matched to a gene: 14. Looked up from germline, CDR1 is SGDLS and CDR2 is YYNGEE. The CDR3 consists of 17 residues.

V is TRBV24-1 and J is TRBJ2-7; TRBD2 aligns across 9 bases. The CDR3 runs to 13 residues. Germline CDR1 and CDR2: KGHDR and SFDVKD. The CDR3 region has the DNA TGTGCTACCGGGCGGGAGGGATCATACGAGCAGTACTTC. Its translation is CATGREGSYEQYF.

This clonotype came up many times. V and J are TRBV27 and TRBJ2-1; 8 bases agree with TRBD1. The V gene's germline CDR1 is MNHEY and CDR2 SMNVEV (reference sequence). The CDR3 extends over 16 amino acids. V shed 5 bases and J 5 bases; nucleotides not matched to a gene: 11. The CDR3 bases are TGTGCCAGCAGTCCACTAGCCGCACAGGGGGACAATGAGCAGTTCTTC. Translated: CASSPLAAQGDNEQFF.

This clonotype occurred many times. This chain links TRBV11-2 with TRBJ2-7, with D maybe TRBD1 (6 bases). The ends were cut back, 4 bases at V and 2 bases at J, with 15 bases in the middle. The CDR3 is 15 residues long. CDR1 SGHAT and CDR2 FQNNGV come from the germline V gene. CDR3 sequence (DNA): TGTGCCAGCAGCTCTAGGGGGATTAATACCTACGAGCAGTACTTC. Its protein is CASSSRGINTYEQYF.